This TCR beta chain was profiled in a study of shared clonotypes between healthy human individuals. Germline V gives CDR1 SSHAT, CDR2 FNYEAQ (reference sequence). The CDR3 is 17 residues long. Between the trimmed V and J ends, which lost 0 bases and 5 bases, there was a span of 19 bases. This clone has only one observation. The naive CD8 fraction comprised CD45RO-negative cells positively selected for CCR7 and excluded terminally differentiated effector memory CD45RA+ cells. Assay used: immunoSEQ multiplex PCR; TCRdb lists only in-frame clones, some missing. The sample includes approximately 2,200,000 clones, approximately 94% seen only once; the top ten take around 1.7%.

The sequenced sample was naive CD8+ T cells from PBMCs. J is TRBJ2-5 and V is TRBV7-7; D might be TRBD2 (5 bases). This sequence was found in a man between 18 and 29 years old in good health. Some clones in this sample may be carry-over from other donors' samples. CDR3 in DNA: TGTGCCAGCAGCTTAGCGCTGGGAAAGGGAGAATGGGAGACCCAGTACTTC. Translated, it gives CASSLALGKGEWETQYF.